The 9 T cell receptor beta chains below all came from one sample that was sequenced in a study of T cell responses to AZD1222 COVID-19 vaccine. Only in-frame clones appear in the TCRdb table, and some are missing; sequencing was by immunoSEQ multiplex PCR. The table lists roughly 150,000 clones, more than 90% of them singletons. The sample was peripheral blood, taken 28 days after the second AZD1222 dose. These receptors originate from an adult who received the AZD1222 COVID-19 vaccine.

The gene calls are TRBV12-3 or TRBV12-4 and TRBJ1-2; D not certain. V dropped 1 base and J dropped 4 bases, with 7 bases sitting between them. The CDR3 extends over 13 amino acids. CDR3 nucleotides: TGTGCCAGCAGTTTAGGGTCGATCTATGGCTACACCTTC. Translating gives CASSLGSIYGYTF.

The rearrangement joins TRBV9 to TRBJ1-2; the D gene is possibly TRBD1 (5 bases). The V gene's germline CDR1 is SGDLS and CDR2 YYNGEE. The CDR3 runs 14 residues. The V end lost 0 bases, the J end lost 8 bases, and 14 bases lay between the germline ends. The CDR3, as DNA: TGTGCCAGCAGCGTAGGGCTACGGGGGGGAGGCTACACCTTC. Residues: CASSVGLRGGGYTF.

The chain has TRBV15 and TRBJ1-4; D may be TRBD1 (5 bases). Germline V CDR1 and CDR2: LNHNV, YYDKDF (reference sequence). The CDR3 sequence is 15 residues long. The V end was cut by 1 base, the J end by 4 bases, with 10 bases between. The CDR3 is CATSRGGGDNEKLFF. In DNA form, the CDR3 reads TGTGCCACCAGCAGAGGGGGAGGGGATAATGAAAAACTGTTTTTT. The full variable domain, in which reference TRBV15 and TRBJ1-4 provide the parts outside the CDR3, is DAMVIQNPRYQVTQFGKPVTLSCSQTLNHNVMYWYQQKSSQAPKLLFHYYDKDFNNEADTPDNFQSRRPNTSFCFLDIRSPGLGDTAMYLCATSRGGGDNEKLFFGSGTQLSVL.

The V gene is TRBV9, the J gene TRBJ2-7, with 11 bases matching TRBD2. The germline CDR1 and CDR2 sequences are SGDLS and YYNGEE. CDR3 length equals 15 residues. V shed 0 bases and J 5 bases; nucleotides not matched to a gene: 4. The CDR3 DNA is TGTGCCAGCAGCGTAGGACTAGCGGGAACGGACGAGCAGTACTTC. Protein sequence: CASSVGLAGTDEQYF.

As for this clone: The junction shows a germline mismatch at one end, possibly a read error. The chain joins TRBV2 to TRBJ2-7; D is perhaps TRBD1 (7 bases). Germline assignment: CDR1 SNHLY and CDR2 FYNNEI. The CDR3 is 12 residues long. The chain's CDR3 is CASRMEGGQILF. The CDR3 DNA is TGTGCCAGCAGGATGGAGGGGGGACAGATTCTATTC.

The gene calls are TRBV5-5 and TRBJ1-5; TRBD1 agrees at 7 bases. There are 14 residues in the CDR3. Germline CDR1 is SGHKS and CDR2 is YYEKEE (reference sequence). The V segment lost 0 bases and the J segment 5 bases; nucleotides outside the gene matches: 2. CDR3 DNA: TGTGCCAGCAGCTTGGGACAGGGAGATCAGCCCCAGCATTTT. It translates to CASSLGQGDQPQHF.

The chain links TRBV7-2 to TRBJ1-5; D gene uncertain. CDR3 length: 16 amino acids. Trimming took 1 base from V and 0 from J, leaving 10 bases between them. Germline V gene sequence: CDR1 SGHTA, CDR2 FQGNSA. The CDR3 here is CASSLDSSGSNQPQHF. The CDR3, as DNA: TGTGCCAGCAGCTTAGACTCGTCTGGTAGCAATCAGCCCCAGCATTTT.

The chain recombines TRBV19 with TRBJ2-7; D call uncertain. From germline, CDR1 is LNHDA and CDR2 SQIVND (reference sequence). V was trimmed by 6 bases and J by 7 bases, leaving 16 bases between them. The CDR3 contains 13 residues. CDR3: CASRVAGLGEQYF. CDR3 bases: TGTGCCAGTAGAGTCGCCGGGTTGGGGGAGCAGTACTTC.

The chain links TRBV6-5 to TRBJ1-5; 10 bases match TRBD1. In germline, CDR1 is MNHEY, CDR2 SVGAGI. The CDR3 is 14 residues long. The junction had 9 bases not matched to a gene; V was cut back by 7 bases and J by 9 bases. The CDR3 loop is CASIPGQGVRPQHF. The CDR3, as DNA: TGTGCCAGCATTCCCGGACAGGGGGTACGGCCCCAGCATTTT.